Presented here are 18 T cell receptor beta chains from one specimen sequenced in a study of spatial heterogeneity in lung cancer. A single record per CDR3 protein comes from TCRdb applying MiXCR to the 5' RACE reads. The table lists about 48,000 distinct CDR3 sequences, approximately 5.7% of them singletons. Documented time point: sample taken at primary tumor resection. Whole RNA from tumor, nontumor lung or frozen PBMC was sequenced unsorted. The sequencing here drew on PBMCs, taken at surgery. These receptors were obtained from a male donor with early-stage non-small cell lung cancer.

Many counts were recorded for this clonotype. The rearrangement links TRBV11-2 to TRBJ2-1; D is undetermined. CDR1 is SGHAT and CDR2 is FQNNGV in the germline V gene. V lost 4 bases, J lost 10 bases, and 14 bases lay in between. The CDR3 is made up of 13 amino acids. CDR3 nucleotide sequence: TGTGCCAGCAGCTCCCTGTACCGGACCGAGCAGTTCTTC. This encodes CASSSLYRTEQFF.

The table lists this clonotype with many counts. This chain links TRBV5-1 with TRBJ2-5, with 11 bases fitting TRBD2. CDR1 and CDR2 (germline): SGHRS, YFSETQ. The CDR3 contains 16 residues. V was pared by 4 bases and J by 1 base, with 6 bases of the junction left unmatched. The CDR3 region has the DNA TGCGCCAGCAGCACCCAGGGACTAGCGGTCCAAGAGACCCAGTACTTC. This translates into CASSTQGLAVQETQYF.

This clonotype was detected only a few times. The rearrangement links TRBV5-1 to TRBJ2-7, with TRBD2 as a possible D gene (5 bases). This CDR3 contains 14 residues. V gave up 2 bases and J gave up 1 base, with 10 bases separating them. Germline values: CDR1 SGHRS, CDR2 YFSETQ. The CDR3 DNA sequence: TGCGCCAGCAGCTTCGGCTTAGCGTCCTACGAGCAGTACTTC. It specifies CASSFGLASYEQYF.

This clonotype is classed as medium-sized. The rearrangement uses TRBV4-1 and TRBJ2-7; 11 bases map to TRBD2. After removal of 3 bases from V and 4 bases from J, the junction contained 5 bases not matched to a gene. The CDR3 totals 15 residues. Germline V CDR1 and CDR2: MGHRA, YSYEKL. The CDR3 is CASSQPTSGSYEQYF. CDR3 sequence (DNA): TGCGCCAGCAGCCAGCCTACTAGCGGGAGTTACGAGCAGTACTTC.

This clonotype was counted ten times or more. The chain combines TRBV6-5 with TRBJ1-2; D possibly corresponds to TRBD1 (5 bases). This CDR3 has 14 residues. V lost 6 bases and J lost 13, with 24 bases in between. From germline, CDR1 is MNHEY and CDR2 SVGAGI. CDR3 protein: CASRNAGTARGCTF. CDR3 in DNA: TGTGCCAGCAGGAACGCCGGGACTGCGAGGGGTTGCACCTTC.

The sample holds many counts of this clonotype. This chain links TRBV7-6 with TRBJ2-7; D is perhaps TRBD1 (5 bases). V lost 2 bases, J lost 5 bases, and 22 bases lay in between. The CDR3 length is 17 residues. CDR1 is SGHVS and CDR2 is FNYEAQ in the germline V gene. The CDR3 here is CASSLNFLGRDNHEQYF. In DNA form, the CDR3 reads TGTGCCAGCAGCTTAAATTTTCTTGGCAGGGATAACCACGAGCAGTACTTC.

This clonotype was seen ten or more times. CDR3 region: CASSSPGGWETQYF. The DNA of the CDR3 is TGTGCCAGCAGCTCTCCGGGAGGGTGGGAGACCCAGTACTTC. The chain combines TRBV7-8 with TRBJ2-5, with 8 bases that match TRBD2. Germline assignment: CDR1 SGHVS and CDR2 FQNEAQ. The CDR3 runs 14 residues. Trimming cost V 4 bases and J 5 bases; bases outside gene matches: 6.

Ten or more counts support this clonotype. In nucleotides, the CDR3 is TGTGCCAGCAGCTCCCTGGCCGCAAACTATGGCTACACCTTC. Amino acids: CASSSLAANYGYTF. The chain joins TRBV7-9 to TRBJ1-2, with no clear D. The CDR3 runs 14 residues. Trimming pared 4 bases from V and 2 bases from J, leaving 11 bases between. CDR1 and CDR2 from the germline V gene are SEHNR and FQNEAQ (reference sequence).

At least ten counts were recorded for this clonotype. The genes are TRBV20-1 and TRBJ2-7, with 9 bases identical to TRBD1. V dropped 4 bases and J dropped 2; count of bases not matched to a gene: 6. Germline lookup yields CDR1 DFQATT and CDR2 SNEGSKA (reference sequence). This CDR3 spans 14 amino acids. CDR3 region: CSATLRQGAYEQYF. The CDR3 coding sequence is TGCAGTGCTACCCTCCGACAGGGGGCCTACGAGCAGTACTTC.

This clonotype was seen ten or more times. CDR3 sequence: CASKKEGNTGELFF. CDR3 sequence (DNA): TGTGCCAGCAAAAAGGAGGGTAACACCGGGGAGCTGTTTTTT. The chain joins TRBV12-3 or TRBV12-4 to TRBJ2-2; maybe TRBD2 (6 bases). V gave up 7 bases and J gave up 2 bases, with 11 bases separating them. The CDR3 consists of 14 residues.

This clonotype has at least ten counts. The chain uses TRBV20-1 and TRBJ2-7; TRBD2 is a possible D gene (5 bases). Germline CDR1 reads DFQATT; CDR2 reads SNEGSKA (reference sequence). The ends were cut back, 5 bases at V and 2 bases at J, with 10 bases in the middle. This CDR3 region has 12 residues. CDR3 sequence (DNA): TGCAGTGCTCAAGAGGGAGCCTACGAGCAGTACTTC. This gives the protein CSAQEGAYEQYF.

This clonotype appeared a single time. This rearrangement joins TRBV4-1 to TRBJ2-1, with 10 bases aligning to TRBD2. Per the germline V gene, CDR1 is MGHRA and CDR2 is YSYEKL. The J segment lost 0 bases and the V segment lost 4 bases, leaving 12 bases of the junction unmatched. CDR3 length equals 19 residues. The CDR3 reads CASSLSFRTSGSSYNEQFF. The CDR3 nucleotides read TGCGCCAGCAGCCTATCATTCAGGACTAGCGGATCCTCCTACAATGAGCAGTTCTTC.

This clonotype was observed many times. The genes are TRBV20-1 and TRBJ2-7; 14 bases align to TRBD2. V was pared by 5 bases and J by 5 bases, with 5 bases of the junction left unmatched. The CDR3 extends over 14 amino acids. Germline CDR1 and CDR2: DFQATT and SNEGSKA (reference sequence). CDR3 in amino acids: CSAQGLAGEDEQYF. The CDR3, as DNA: TGCAGTGCTCAGGGACTAGCGGGAGAAGACGAGCAGTACTTC.

At least ten counts were recorded for this clonotype. The chain is built from TRBV10-2 and TRBJ2-1, with 7 nucleotides matching TRBD1. Germline CDR1 reads WSHSY; CDR2 reads SAAADI. V lost 10 bases and J lost 4; bases outside the gene matches: 4. The CDR3 is 12 residues long. CDR3 DNA: TGCGCCACCTCGGACAGGTACAATGAGCAGTTCTTC. It encodes CATSDRYNEQFF.

This clonotype was recorded many times. The V and J genes are TRBV27 and TRBJ2-5; D may correspond to TRBD1 or TRBD2 (5 bases each). This CDR3 spans 15 amino acids. The germline V and J ends were trimmed by 4 bases and 3 bases, with 15 bases remaining between them. Germline CDR1 reads MNHEY; CDR2 reads SMNVEV (reference sequence). DNA of the CDR3: TGTGCCAGCAGTTCTTTGGGACGCGCCGAAGAGACCCAGTACTTC. Its protein product is CASSSLGRAEETQYF.

Only a few counts were recorded for this clonotype. The genes are TRBV18 and TRBJ2-1; maybe TRBD2 (5 bases). The germline gives CDR1 KGHSH, CDR2 LQKENI. The CDR3 runs to 12 residues. V dropped 6 bases and J dropped 9 bases, with 12 bases sitting between them. CDR3 sequence (DNA): TGTGCCAGCTCTCCAACGGAGGTTGAGCAGTTCTTC. Translating it yields CASSPTEVEQFF.

This clonotype has ten or more counts. V gene TRBV3-1 combines with J gene TRBJ2-7; no reliable D call. V was shortened by 1 base and J by 2 bases, with 3 bases between the two germline ends. CDR3 size: 12 residues. The V gene's germline CDR1 is LGHDT and CDR2 YNNKEL (reference sequence). CDR3: CASSQGPYEQYF. DNA for the CDR3: TGTGCCAGCAGCCAAGGTCCCTACGAGCAGTACTTC.

This clonotype was observed many times. This chain joins TRBV4-1 and TRBJ2-3, with 10 bases matching TRBD2. CDR3 length: 17 residues. V dropped 1 base and J dropped 4; count of bases not matched to a gene: 8. Germline CDR1 is MGHRA and CDR2 is YSYEKL. The CDR3 is CASSQGTLAGGSDTQYF. CDR3 nucleotides: TGCGCCAGCAGCCAAGGAACCTTAGCGGGAGGATCAGATACGCAGTATTTT.